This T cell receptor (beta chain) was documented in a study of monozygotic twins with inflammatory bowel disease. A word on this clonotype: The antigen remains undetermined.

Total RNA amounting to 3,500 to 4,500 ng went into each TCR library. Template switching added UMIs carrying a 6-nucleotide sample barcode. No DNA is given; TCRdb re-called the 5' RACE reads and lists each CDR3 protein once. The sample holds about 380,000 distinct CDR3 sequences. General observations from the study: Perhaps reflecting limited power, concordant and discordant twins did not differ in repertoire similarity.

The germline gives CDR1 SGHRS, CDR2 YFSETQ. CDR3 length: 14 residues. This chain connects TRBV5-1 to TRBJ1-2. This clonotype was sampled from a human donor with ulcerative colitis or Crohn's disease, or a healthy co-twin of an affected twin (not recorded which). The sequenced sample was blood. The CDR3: CASSWGRANYGYTF.